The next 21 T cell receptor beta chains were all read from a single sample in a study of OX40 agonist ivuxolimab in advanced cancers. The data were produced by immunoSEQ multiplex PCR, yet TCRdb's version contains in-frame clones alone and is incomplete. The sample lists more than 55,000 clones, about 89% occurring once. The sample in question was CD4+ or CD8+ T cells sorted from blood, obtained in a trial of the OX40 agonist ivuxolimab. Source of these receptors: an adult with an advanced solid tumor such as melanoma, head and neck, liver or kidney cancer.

The CDR3 sequence: CASSDGQNTEAFF. The CDR3 nucleotides read TGTGCCAGCTCGGACGGACAGAACACTGAAGCTTTCTTT. The chain employs TRBV18 and TRBJ1-1, with a possible D match to TRBD1 (5 bases). This CDR3 is built from 13 residues. The V end was cut by 6 bases, the J end by 1 base, with 9 bases between. Germline V gene data show CDR1 as KGHSH and CDR2 as LQKENI.

The DNA for the CDR3 is TGTGCCAGCAGGCGAAAGCGGGAGAGGACCTACGAGCAGTACTTC. Amino acid sequence: CASRRKRERTYEQYF. The rearrangement uses TRBV28 and TRBJ2-7, with 8 bases matching TRBD2. V dropped 6 bases and J dropped 2; count of bases not matched to a gene: 9. Germline V lookup: CDR1 MDHEN, CDR2 SYDVKM. The CDR3 sequence is 15 residues long.

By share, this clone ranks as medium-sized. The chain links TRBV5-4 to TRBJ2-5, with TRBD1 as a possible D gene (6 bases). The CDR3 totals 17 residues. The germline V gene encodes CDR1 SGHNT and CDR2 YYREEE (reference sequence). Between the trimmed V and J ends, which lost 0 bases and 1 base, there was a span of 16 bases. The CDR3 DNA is TGTGCCAGCAGCTTGGGCTCCGGGACACGAAGCCAAGAGACCCAGTACTTC. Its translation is CASSLGSGTRSQETQYF.

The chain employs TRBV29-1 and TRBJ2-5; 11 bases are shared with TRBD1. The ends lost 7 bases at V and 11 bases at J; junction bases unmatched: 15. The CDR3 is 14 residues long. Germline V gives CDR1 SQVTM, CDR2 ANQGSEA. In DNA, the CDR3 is TGCAGCGCCGGGGGAGGACAGGGGGCGCGGGAGCAGTACTTC. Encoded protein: CSAGGGQGAREQYF. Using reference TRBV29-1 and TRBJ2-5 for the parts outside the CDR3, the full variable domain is SAVISQKPSRDICQRGTSLTIQCQVDSQVTMMFWYRQQPGQSLTLIATANQGSEATYESGFVIDKFPISRPNLTFSTLTVSNMSPEDSSIYLCSAGGGQGAREQYFGPGTRLLVL.

The CDR3 DNA reads as TGTGCCAGCAGTTCACGGGGAGCGGGAGAATGGGAGCAGTACTTC. Translated: CASSSRGAGEWEQYF. V gene TRBV27 combines with J gene TRBJ2-7; 8 bases are shared with TRBD2. The CDR3 totals 15 residues. Germline lookup yields CDR1 MNHEY and CDR2 SMNVEV (reference sequence). Unmatched junction bases numbered 12, after V lost 4 bases and J lost 7 bases.

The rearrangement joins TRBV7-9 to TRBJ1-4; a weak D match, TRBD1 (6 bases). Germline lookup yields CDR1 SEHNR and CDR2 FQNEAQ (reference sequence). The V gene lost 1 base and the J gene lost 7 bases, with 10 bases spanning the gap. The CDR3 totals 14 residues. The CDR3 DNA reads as TGTGCCAGCAGCTTAGGGACAGCGGGTGAAAAACTGTTTTTT. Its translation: CASSLGTAGEKLFF.

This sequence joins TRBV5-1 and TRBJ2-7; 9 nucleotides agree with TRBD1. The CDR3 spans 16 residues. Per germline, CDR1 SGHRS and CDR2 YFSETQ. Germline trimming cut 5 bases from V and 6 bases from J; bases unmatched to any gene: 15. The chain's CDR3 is CASSSQPPGQGGEQYF. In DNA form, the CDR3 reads TGCGCCAGCAGTTCTCAACCACCGGGACAGGGAGGCGAGCAGTACTTC.

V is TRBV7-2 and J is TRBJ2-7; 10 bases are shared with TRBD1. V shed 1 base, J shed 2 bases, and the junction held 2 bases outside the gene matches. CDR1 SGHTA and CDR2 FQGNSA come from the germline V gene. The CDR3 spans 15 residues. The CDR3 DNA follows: TGTGCCAGCAGCTTAGGGACAGGGGGACCCTACGAGCAGTACTTC. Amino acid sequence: CASSLGTGGPYEQYF.

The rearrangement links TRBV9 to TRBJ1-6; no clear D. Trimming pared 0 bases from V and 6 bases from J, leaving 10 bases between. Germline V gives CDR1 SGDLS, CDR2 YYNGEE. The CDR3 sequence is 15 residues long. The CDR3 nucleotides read TGTGCCAGCAGCGTAGACCTACGTAGTAATTCACCCCTCCACTTT. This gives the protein CASSVDLRSNSPLHF.

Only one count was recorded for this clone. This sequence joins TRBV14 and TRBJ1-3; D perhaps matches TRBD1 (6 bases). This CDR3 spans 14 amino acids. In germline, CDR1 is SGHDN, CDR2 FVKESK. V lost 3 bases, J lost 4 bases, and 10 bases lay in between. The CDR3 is CASSHRGAGNTIYF. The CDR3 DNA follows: TGTGCCAGCAGCCACAGGGGAGCGGGAAACACCATATATTTT.

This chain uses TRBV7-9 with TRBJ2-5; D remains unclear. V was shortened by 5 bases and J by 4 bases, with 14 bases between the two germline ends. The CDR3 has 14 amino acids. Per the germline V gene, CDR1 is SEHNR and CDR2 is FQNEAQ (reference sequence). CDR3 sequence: CASSPSAGRETQYF. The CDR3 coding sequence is TGTGCCAGCAGCCCGTCTGCCGGGCGAGAGACCCAGTACTTC. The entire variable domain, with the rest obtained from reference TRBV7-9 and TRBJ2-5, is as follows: DTGVSQNPRHKITKRGQNVTFRCDPISEHNRLYWYRQTLGQGPEFLTYFQNEAQLEKSRLLSDRFSAERPKGSFSTLEIQRTEQGDSAMYLCASSPSAGRETQYFGPGTRLLVL.

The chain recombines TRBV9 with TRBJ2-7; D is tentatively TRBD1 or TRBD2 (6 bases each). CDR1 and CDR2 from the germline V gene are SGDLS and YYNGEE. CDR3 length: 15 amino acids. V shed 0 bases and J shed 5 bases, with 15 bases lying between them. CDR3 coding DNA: TGTGCCAGCAGCGTAGGGGGGGCAGGAACCCACGAGCAGTACTTC. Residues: CASSVGGAGTHEQYF.

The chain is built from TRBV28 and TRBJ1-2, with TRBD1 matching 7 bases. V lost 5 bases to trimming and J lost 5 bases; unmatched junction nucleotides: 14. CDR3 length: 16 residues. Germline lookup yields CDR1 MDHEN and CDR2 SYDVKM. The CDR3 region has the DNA TGTGCCAGCAGTCCAAATCCGGGACAGACACATTATGGCTACACCTTC. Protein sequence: CASSPNPGQTHYGYTF.

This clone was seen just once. DNA for the CDR3: TGTGCCAGCAGCTTTGGTAGGGTACAAGAGACCCAGTACTTC. It yields the protein CASSFGRVQETQYF. This chain joins TRBV5-8 and TRBJ2-5; D uncertain. CDR1 and CDR2 (germline): SGHTS, YDEGEE. V lost 2 bases and J 2 bases, leaving 10 bases between the germline ends. The CDR3 runs to 14 residues.

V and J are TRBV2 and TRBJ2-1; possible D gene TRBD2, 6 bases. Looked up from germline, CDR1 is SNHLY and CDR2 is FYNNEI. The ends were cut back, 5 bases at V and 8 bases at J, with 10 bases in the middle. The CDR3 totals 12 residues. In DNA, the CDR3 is TGTGCCAGCAGTAACACGGGGGATGAGCAGTTCTTC. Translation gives CASSNTGDEQFF.

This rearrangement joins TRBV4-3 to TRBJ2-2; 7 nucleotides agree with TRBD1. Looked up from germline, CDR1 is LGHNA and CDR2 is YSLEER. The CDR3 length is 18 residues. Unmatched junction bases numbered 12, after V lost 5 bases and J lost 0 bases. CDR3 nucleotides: TGCGCCAGCAGCACCACTCACCCCGGGACAGCGAACACCGGGGAGCTGTTTTTT. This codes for CASSTTHPGTANTGELFF.

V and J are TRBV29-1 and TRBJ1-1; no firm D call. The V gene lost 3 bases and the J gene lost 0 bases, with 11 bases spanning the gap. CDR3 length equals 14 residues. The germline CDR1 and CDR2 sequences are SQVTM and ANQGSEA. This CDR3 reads CSVDVSEMNTEAFF. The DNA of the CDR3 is TGCAGCGTTGACGTTTCAGAGATGAACACTGAAGCTTTCTTT.

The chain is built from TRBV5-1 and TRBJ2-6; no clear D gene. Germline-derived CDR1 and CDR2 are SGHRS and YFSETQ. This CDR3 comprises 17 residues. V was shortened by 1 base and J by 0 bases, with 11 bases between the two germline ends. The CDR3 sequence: CASSLWRWGSGANVLTF. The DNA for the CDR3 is TGCGCCAGCAGCTTGTGGAGATGGGGCTCTGGGGCCAACGTCCTGACTTTC.

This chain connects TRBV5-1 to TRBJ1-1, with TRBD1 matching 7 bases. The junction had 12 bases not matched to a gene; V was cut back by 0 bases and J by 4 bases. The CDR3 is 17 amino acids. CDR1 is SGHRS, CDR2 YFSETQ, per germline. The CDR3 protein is CASSLARGTERGTEAFF. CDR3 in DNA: TGCGCCAGCAGCTTGGCCCGCGGGACAGAGCGGGGCACTGAAGCTTTCTTT.

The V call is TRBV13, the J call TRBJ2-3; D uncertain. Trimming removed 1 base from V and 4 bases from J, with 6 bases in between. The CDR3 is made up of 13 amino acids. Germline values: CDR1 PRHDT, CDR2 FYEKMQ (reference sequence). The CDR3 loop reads CASSLVGPDTQYF. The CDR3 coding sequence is TGTGCCAGCAGCTTAGTCGGGCCAGATACGCAGTATTTT.

Written as DNA, the CDR3 is TGTGCCAGCAGCGGGGACAGGGGACCCTACAATGAGCAGTTCTTC. Its protein is CASSGDRGPYNEQFF. The chain links TRBV7-2 to TRBJ2-1, with 10 bases that match TRBD1. The germline V gene has CDR1 SGHTA and CDR2 FQGNSA. The CDR3 length is 15 residues. J gave up 2 bases and V 5 bases, and 3 bases lay outside the gene matches.